Each of the 2 T cell receptor beta chains below was sequenced from the same sample in a study of shared clonotypes between healthy human individuals. Using immunoSEQ multiplex PCR, the repertoire was profiled, and TCRdb retains in-frame clones only, with some absent. Counted here are 2 million to 2.5 million clones, about 92% occurring once; the ten biggest clones make up roughly 0.36%. The specimen was naive CD4+ T cells from PBMCs. The subset denotes: CD45RA+ positively selected. Every receptor here comes from a young man in good health. Some clones in this sample may be carry-over from other donors' samples.

J is TRBJ2-1 and V is TRBV6-5; TRBD1 aligns across 7 bases. The germline V gene has CDR1 MNHEY and CDR2 SVGAGI. V was clipped by 2 bases and J by 2 bases; unmatched bases: 3. The CDR3 extends over 15 amino acids. In nucleotides, the CDR3 is TGTGCCAGCAGTTACGAGACAGGGACCTACAATGAGCAGTTCTTC. Protein sequence: CASSYETGTYNEQFF.

The J gene is TRBJ2-5, the V gene TRBV28; 10 nucleotides line up with TRBD1. The CDR3 loop spans 16 amino acids. J lost 5 bases, V lost 6 bases, and 12 bases had no gene match. Germline assignment: CDR1 MDHEN and CDR2 SYDVKM. The CDR3 DNA sequence: TGTGCCAGCAGAGACAGGGGGCGCTCCGAGGCGGAGACCCAGTACTTC. Residues: CASRDRGRSEAETQYF.